The clone carrying this T cell receptor (beta chain) has just one count. As originally analysed: Quantification of nucleated cells was approximated via reference gene primer amplification. Clones were sequenced by immunoSEQ multiplex PCR, and TCRdb holds only the in-frame ones, with some missing. V and J calls and clone size follow that table, whereas D and trimming were derived from the DNA. The sample includes 130,000 to 150,000 clones, roughly 90% seen only once; the top ten take around 1.6%. Germline CDR1 SGDLS, CDR2 YYNGEE. After removal of 0 bases from V and 4 bases from J, the junction contained 3 bases not matched to a gene. The CDR3 consists of 15 residues. The data originate from a study of blood T cell repertoires in COVID-19. Study as a whole: Some COVID-19 samples were acute and others convalescent; all came from the United States, Italy and Spain. Sources were T cells, B-cell-depleted T cells, or PBMCs; the material itself was cDNA or gDNA.

The receptor was derived from a human donor in a cohort sampled during active COVID-19. The rearrangement links TRBV9 to TRBJ2-3; 9 nucleotides match TRBD2. Sequenced: peripheral blood. CDR3: CASSVGGGGPDTQYF. As DNA, the CDR3 is TGTGCCAGCAGCGTAGGCGGGGGGGGGCCAGATACGCAGTATTTT.